This T cell receptor beta chain came from a study of cytomegalovirus exposure and HLA in healthy donors. At the level of the study: One earlier analysis, a look at 150 million to 200 million T cells, found 117 million unique TCR beta sequences.

General study results and limits: Analysis was carried out at a later point, and it linked a missense DCLRE1C variant to TCR beta V- and J-gene trimming.

A remark on this clone: Its cognate antigen is unknown.

Vbeta (60) and Jbeta (13) primers were used in the PCR. Using immunoSEQ multiplex PCR, the repertoire was profiled, and TCRdb retains in-frame clones only, with some absent. This repertoire shows 120,000 or so clones, about 10% found once; its top ten account for 4% to 5%. The sample comprised PBMCs. The receptor's source is a woman between 18 and 29 years old in good health and CMV-seropositive.

The CDR3 here is CASSLADSYTQYF. CDR3 DNA: TGTGCCAGCAGCTTGGCGGACAGTTATACGCAGTATTTT. The chain is built from TRBV5-5 and TRBJ2-3; possible D gene TRBD1, 6 bases. Germline lookup yields CDR1 SGHKS and CDR2 YYEKEE (reference sequence). CDR3 length: 13 residues. V was trimmed by 0 bases and J by 7 bases, leaving 9 bases between them.